The 7 T cell receptor beta chains given below trace back to one sample, sequenced in a study of CD8 T cells in seronegative destructive rheumatoid arthritis. Sequenced by immunoSEQ multiplex PCR; TCRdb stores in-frame clones only, minus some. Altogether 10,000 to 15,000 clones are present, around 83% being singletons, with the ten largest covering around a quarter. Sequenced input: CD8+ T cells from blood. These receptors came from a woman between 30 and 55 years old with seronegative destructive rheumatoid arthritis.

J is TRBJ2-1 and V is TRBV27, with D tentatively TRBD2 (6 bases). Germline-derived CDR1 and CDR2 are MNHEY and SMNVEV (reference sequence). The CDR3 runs 12 residues. Trimming stripped 6 bases from V and 15 bases from J, with 18 bases between. The CDR3 DNA sequence: TGTGCCAGCAGCTCCGGACTAAAGGGGATGTTCTTC. This gives the protein CASSSGLKGMFF.

The chain uses TRBV27 and TRBJ2-2, with D hard to call. V was cut by 3 bases and J by 4 bases, with 3 bases left in between. This CDR3 has 12 residues. Germline CDR1 MNHEY, CDR2 SMNVEV (reference sequence). This chain's CDR3 is CASSFLTGELFF. The CDR3 DNA reads as TGTGCCAGCAGTTTCCTCACCGGGGAGCTGTTTTTT.

The V gene is TRBV28, the J gene TRBJ2-1, with TRBD2 identical over 7 bases. The J segment lost 0 bases and the V segment lost 3 bases, leaving 14 bases of the junction unmatched. CDR1 MDHEN and CDR2 SYDVKM come from the germline V gene. The CDR3 extends over 19 amino acids. CDR3 nucleotides: TGTGCCAGCAGTTTTCTTCTGGGACTAACGGAGATCTCCTACAATGAGCAGTTCTTC. This codes for CASSFLLGLTEISYNEQFF.

This clone appeared a few times. The V call is TRBV5-6, the J call TRBJ2-2; 8 bases fit TRBD1. The CDR3 is 15 amino acids. J was trimmed by 3 bases and V by 1 base; bases with no gene match: 2. Germline assignment: CDR1 SGHDT and CDR2 YYEEEE. Here the CDR3 reads CASSLPGGHTGELFF. As DNA, the CDR3 is TGTGCCAGCAGCTTGCCAGGGGGCCACACCGGGGAGCTGTTTTTT.

This chain joins TRBV7-9 and TRBJ1-1; a weak D match, TRBD1 (5 bases). Germline V gene data show CDR1 as SEHNR and CDR2 as FQNEAQ (reference sequence). The CDR3 totals 12 residues. Trimming removed 1 base from V and 7 bases from J, with 7 bases in between. The CDR3 here is CASSLVTVEAFF. CDR3 DNA sequence: TGTGCCAGCAGCTTAGTGACAGTTGAAGCTTTCTTT.

The chain uses TRBV7-9 and TRBJ2-1, with 11 bases fitting TRBD1. With 5 bases clipped from V and 4 bases from J, the junction kept 4 bases outside the gene matches. This CDR3 is built from 15 residues. The V gene's germline CDR1 is SEHNR and CDR2 FQNEAQ (reference sequence). CDR3 sequence (DNA): TGTGCCAGCAGCCCGGGACAGGGGGAGTACAATGAGCAGTTCTTC. It codes for CASSPGQGEYNEQFF.

The rearrangement uses TRBV7-9 and TRBJ2-7; weak D call: TRBD1 (5 bases). Germline-derived CDR1 and CDR2 are SEHNR and FQNEAQ (reference sequence). The V end lost 5 bases, the J end lost 3 bases, and 8 bases lay between the germline ends. The CDR3 runs 12 residues. In DNA form, the CDR3 reads TGTGCCAGCAGCCCACAGGACTACGAGCAGTACTTC. Translation gives CASSPQDYEQYF. The full variable domain, its missing parts supplied by reference TRBV7-9 and TRBJ2-7, is DTGVSQNPRHKITKRGQNVTFRCDPISEHNRLYWYRQTLGQGPEFLTYFQNEAQLEKSRLLSDRFSAERPKGSFSTLEIQRTEQGDSAMYLCASSPQDYEQYFGPGTRLTVT.